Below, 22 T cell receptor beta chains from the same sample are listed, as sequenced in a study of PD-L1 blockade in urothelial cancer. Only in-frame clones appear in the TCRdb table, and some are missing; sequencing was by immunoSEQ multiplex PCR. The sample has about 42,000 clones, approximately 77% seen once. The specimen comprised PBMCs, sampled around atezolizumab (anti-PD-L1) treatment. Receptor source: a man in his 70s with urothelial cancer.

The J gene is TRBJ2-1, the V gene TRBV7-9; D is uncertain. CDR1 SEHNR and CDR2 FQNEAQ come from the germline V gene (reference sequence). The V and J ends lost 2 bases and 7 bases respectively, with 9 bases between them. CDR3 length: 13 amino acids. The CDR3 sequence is CASSLNSANEQFF. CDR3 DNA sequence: TGTGCCAGCAGCTTAAATAGTGCGAATGAGCAGTTCTTC.

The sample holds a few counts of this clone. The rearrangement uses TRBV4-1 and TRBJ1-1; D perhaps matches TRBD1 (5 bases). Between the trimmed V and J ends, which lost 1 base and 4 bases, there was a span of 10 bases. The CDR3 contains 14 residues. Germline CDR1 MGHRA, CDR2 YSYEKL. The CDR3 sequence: CASSQGRVGTEAFF. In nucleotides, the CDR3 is TGCGCCAGCAGCCAAGGCAGGGTGGGCACTGAAGCTTTCTTT.

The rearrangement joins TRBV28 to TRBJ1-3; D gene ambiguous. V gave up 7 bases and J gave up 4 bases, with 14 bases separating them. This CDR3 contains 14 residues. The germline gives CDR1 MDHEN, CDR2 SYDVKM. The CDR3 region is CASTSSSVGNTIYF. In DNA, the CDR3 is TGTGCCAGCACCTCTTCCAGCGTGGGAAACACCATATATTTT.

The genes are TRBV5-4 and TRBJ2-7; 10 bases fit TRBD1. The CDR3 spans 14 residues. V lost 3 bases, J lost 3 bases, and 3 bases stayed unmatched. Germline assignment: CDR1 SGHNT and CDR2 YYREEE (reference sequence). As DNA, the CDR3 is TGTGCCAGCAGCTGGGGGACAGGGGACTACGAGCAGTACTTC. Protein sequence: CASSWGTGDYEQYF.

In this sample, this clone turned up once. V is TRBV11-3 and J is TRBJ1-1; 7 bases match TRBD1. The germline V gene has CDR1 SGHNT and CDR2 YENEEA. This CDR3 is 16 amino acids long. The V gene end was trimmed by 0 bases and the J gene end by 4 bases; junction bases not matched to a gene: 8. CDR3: CASSLDTLRGTTEAFF. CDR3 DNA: TGTGCCAGCAGCTTAGATACTCTCAGGGGGACCACTGAAGCTTTCTTT.

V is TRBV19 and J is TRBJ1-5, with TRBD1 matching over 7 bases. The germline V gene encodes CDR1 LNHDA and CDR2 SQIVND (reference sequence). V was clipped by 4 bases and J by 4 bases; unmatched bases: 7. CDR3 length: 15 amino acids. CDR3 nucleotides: TGTGCCAGTAGTAAGACAGGGAGTGCGAATCAGCCCCAGCATTTT. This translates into CASSKTGSANQPQHF.

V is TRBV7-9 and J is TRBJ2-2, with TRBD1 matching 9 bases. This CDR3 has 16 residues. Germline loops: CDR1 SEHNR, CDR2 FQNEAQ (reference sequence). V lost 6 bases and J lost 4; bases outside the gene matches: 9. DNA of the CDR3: TGTGCCAGCAGTCGGACAGGGGCAGTTTCCACCGGGGAGCTGTTTTTT. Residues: CASSRTGAVSTGELFF.

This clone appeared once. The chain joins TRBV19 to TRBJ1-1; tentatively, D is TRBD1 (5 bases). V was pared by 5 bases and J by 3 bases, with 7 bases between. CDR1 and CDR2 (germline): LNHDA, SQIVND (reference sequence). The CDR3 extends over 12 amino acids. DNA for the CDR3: TGTGCCAGTAGTGACAGATACACTGAAGCTTTCTTT. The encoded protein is CASSDRYTEAFF.

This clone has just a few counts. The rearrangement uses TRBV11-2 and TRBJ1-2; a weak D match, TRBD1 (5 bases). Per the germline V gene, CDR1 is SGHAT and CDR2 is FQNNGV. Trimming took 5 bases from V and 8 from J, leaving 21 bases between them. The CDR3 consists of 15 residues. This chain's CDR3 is CASSPIDKGIRGYTF. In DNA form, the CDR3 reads TGTGCCAGCAGCCCTATCGATAAGGGGATTAGGGGCTACACCTTC. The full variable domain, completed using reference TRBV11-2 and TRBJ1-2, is EAGVAQSPRYKIIEKRQSVAFWCNPISGHATLYWYQQILGQGPKLLIQFQNNGVVDDSQLPKDRFSAERLKGVDSTLKIQPAKLEDSAVYLCASSPIDKGIRGYTFGSGTRLTVV.

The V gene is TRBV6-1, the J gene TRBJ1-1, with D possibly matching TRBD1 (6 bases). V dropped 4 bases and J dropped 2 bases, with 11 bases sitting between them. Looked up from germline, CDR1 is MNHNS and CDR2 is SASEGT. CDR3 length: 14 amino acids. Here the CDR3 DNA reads TGTGCCAGCAGTGGCCTCAGGGGTAACACTGAAGCTTTCTTT. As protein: CASSGLRGNTEAFF.

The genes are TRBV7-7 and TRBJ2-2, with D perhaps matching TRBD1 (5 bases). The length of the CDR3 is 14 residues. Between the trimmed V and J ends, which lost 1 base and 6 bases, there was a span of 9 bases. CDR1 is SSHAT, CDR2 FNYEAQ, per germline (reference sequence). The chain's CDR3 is CASSLGRDAGELFF. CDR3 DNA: TGTGCCAGCAGCTTAGGCAGGGATGCCGGGGAGCTGTTTTTT.

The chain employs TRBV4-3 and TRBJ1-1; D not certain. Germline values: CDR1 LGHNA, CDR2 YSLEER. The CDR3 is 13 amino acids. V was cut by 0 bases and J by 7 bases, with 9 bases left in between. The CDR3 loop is CASSQDPSNEAFF. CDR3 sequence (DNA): TGCGCCAGCAGCCAAGACCCGAGCAATGAAGCTTTCTTT.

The CDR3 sequence: CATSRETTGSYEQYF. As DNA, the CDR3 is TGTGCCACCAGCAGGGAAACGACAGGGTCCTACGAGCAGTACTTC. The V call is TRBV15, the J call TRBJ2-7, with 7 bases matching TRBD1. Germline CDR1 and CDR2: LNHNV and YYDKDF (reference sequence). The V and J ends lost 3 bases and 1 base, in that order; junction bases with no gene match: 6. The CDR3 has 15 amino acids.

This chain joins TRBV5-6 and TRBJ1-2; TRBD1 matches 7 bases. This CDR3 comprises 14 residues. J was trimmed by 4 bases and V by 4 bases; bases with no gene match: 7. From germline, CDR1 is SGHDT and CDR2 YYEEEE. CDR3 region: CASSGGTVPYGYTF. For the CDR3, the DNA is TGTGCCAGCAGCGGAGGGACAGTCCCCTATGGCTACACCTTC.

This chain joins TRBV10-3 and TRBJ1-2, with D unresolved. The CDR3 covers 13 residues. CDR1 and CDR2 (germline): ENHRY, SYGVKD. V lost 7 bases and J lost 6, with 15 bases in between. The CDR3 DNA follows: TGTGCCATCAATGGTGAGGAGGGTAATGGCTACACCTTC. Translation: CAINGEEGNGYTF.

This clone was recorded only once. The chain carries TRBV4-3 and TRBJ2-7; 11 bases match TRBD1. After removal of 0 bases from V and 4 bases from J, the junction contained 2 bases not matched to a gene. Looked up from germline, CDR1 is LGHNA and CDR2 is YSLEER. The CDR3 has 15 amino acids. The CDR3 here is CASSQEDRGRYEQYF. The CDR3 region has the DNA TGCGCCAGCAGCCAAGAGGACAGGGGGCGATACGAGCAGTACTTC.

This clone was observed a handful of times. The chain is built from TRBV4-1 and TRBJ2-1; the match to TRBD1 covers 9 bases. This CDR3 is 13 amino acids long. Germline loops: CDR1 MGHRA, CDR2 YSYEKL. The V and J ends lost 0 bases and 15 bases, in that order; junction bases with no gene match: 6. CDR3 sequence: CASSQDRDRELFF. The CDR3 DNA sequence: TGCGCCAGCAGCCAAGACCGGGACAGGGAGTTGTTCTTC.

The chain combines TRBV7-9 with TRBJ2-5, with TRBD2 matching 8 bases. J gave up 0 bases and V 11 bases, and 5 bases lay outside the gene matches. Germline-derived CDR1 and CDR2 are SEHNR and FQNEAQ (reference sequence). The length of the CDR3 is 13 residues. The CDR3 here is CAATGGNQETQYF. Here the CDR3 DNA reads TGTGCCGCTACGGGAGGGAACCAAGAGACCCAGTACTTC.

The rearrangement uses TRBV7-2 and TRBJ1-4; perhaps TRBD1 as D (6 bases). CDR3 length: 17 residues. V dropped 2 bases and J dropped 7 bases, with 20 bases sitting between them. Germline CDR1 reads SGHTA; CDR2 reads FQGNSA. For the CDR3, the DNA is TGTGCCAGCAGCTTATGGGCGGGGGCTGGGGTGGGTGAAAAACTGTTTTTT. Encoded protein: CASSLWAGAGVGEKLFF.

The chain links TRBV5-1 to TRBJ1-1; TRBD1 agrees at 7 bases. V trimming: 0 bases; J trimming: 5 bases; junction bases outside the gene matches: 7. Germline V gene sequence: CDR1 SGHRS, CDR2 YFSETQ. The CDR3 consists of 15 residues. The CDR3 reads CASSLGQGDWTEAFF. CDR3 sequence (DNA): TGCGCCAGCAGCTTGGGGCAGGGGGATTGGACTGAAGCTTTCTTT.

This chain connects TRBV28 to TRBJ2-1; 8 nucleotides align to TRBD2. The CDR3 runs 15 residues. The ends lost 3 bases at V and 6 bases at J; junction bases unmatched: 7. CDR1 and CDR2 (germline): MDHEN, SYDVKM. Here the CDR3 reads CASSFIGTSGNEQFF. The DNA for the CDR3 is TGTGCCAGCAGTTTTATAGGTACTAGCGGCAATGAGCAGTTCTTC.

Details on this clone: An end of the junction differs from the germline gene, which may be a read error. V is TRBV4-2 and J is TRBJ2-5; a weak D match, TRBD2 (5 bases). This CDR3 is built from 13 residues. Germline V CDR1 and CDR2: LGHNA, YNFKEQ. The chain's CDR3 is CASSQDTGGRANF. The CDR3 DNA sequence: TGTGCCAGCAGCCAAGATACCGGAGGAAGAGCTAACTTC.